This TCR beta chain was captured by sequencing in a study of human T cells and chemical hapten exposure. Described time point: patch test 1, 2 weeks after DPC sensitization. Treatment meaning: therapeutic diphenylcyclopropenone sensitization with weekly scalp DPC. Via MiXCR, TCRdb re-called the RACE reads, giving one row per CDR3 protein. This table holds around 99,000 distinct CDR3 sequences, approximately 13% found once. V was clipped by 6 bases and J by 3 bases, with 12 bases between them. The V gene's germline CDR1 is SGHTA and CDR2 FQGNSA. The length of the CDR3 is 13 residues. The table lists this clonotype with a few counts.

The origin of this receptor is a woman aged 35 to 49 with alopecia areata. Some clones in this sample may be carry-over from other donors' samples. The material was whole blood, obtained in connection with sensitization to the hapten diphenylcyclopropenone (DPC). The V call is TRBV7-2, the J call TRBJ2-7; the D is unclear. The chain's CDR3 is CASRRDGHYEQYF. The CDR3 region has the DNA TGTGCCAGCAGGAGAGACGGGCACTACGAGCAGTACTTC.